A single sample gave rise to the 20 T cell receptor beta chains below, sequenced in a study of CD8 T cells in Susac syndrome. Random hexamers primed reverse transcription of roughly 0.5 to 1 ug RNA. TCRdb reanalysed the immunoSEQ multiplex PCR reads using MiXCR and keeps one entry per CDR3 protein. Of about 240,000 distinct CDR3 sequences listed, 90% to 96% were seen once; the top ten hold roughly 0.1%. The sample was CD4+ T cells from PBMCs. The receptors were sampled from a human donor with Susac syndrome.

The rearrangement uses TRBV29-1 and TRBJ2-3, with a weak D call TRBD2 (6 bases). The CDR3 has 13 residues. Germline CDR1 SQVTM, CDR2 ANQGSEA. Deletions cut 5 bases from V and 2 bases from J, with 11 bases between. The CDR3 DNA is TGCAGCGTTATGGGAGGTCTCACAGATACGCAGTATTTT. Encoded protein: CSVMGGLTDTQYF.

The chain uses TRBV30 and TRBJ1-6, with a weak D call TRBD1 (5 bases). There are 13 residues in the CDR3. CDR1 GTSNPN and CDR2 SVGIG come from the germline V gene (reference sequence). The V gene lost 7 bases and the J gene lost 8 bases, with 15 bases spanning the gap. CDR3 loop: CASQAGRDSPLHF. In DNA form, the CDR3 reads TGTGCCTCCCAAGCAGGGAGGGATTCACCCCTCCACTTT.

The DNA of the CDR3 is TGTGCCAGCAGCCCCAATAATCTAGCGGGAGGGTACGAGCAGTACTTC. The encoded protein is CASSPNNLAGGYEQYF. This rearrangement joins TRBV9 to TRBJ2-7; 12 bases are shared with TRBD2. The germline V gene encodes CDR1 SGDLS and CDR2 YYNGEE. The V gene end was trimmed by 4 bases and the J gene end by 4 bases; junction bases not matched to a gene: 9. The CDR3 extends over 16 amino acids.

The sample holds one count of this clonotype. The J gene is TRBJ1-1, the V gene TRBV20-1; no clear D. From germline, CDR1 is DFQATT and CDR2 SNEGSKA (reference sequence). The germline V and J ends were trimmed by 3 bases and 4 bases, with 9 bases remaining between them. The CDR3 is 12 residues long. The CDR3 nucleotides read TGCAGTGCTAGGACGGCACTCACTGAAGCTTTCTTT. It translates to CSARTALTEAFF.

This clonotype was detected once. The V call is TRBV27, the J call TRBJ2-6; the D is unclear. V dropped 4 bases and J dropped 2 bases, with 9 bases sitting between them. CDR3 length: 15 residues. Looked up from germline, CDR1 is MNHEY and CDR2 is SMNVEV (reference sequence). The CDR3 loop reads CASSSGFTGANVLTF. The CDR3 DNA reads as TGTGCCAGCAGTTCCGGGTTCACTGGGGCCAACGTCCTGACTTTC.

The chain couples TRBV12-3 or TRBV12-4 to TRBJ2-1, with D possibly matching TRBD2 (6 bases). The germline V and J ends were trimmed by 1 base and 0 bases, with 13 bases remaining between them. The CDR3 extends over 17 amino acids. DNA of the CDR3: TGTGCCAGCAGTTTAGGGGGACTGTTCCGCTCCTACAATGAGCAGTTCTTC. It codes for CASSLGGLFRSYNEQFF.

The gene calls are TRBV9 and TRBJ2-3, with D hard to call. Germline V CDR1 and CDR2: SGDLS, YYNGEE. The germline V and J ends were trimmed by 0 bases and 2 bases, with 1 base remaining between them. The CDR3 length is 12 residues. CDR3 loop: CASSVATDTQYF. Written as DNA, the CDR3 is TGTGCCAGCAGCGTAGCCACAGATACGCAGTATTTT.

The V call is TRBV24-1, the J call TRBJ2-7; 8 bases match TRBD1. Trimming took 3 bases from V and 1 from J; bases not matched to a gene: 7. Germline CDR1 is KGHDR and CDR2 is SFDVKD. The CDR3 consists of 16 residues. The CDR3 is CATSDPNGQGSYEQYF. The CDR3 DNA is TGTGCCACCAGTGATCCCAACGGACAGGGATCCTACGAGCAGTACTTC.

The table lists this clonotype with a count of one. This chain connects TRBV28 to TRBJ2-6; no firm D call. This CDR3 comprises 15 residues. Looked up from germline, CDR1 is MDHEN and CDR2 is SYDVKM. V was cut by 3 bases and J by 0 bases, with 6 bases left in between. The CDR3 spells CASSFHGSGANVLTF. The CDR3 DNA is TGTGCCAGCAGTTTCCACGGCTCTGGGGCCAACGTCCTGACTTTC.

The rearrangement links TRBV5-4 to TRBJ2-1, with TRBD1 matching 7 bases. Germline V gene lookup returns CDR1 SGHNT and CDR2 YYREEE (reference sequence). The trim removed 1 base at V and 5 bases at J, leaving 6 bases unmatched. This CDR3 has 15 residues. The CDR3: CASSLWFQGDNEQFF. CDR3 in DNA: TGTGCCAGCAGCTTGTGGTTCCAGGGGGACAATGAGCAGTTCTTC.

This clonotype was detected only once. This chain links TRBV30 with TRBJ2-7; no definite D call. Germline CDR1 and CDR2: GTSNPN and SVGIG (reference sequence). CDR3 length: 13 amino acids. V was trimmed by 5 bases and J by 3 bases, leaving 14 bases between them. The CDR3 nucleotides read TGTGCCTGGCGAATGGGCCCCGGCTACGAGCAGTACTTC. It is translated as CAWRMGPGYEQYF.

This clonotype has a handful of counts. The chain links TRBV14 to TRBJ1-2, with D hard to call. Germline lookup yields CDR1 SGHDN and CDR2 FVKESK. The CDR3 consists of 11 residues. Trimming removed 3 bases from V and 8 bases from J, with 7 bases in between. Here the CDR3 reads CASSQGLGYTF. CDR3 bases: TGTGCCAGCAGCCAGGGTCTCGGCTACACCTTC.

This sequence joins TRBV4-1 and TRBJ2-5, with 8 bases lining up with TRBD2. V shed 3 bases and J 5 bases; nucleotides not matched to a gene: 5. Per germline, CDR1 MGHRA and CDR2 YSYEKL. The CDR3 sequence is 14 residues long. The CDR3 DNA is TGCGCCAGCAGCCACATTAGCGGGACGGAGACCCAGTACTTC. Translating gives CASSHISGTETQYF.

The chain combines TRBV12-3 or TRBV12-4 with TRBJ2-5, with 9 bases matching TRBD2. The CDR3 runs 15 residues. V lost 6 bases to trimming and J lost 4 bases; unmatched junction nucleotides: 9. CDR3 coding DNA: TGTGCCAGCAGCCGGCTAGCGGGGAGCGGAGAGACCCAGTACTTC. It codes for CASSRLAGSGETQYF.

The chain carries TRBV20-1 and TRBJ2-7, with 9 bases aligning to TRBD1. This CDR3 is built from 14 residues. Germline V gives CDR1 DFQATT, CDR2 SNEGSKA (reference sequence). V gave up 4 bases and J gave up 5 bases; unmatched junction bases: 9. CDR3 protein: CSATGQGPLHEQYF. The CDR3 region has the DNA TGCAGTGCTACCGGACAGGGGCCCCTCCACGAGCAGTACTTC.

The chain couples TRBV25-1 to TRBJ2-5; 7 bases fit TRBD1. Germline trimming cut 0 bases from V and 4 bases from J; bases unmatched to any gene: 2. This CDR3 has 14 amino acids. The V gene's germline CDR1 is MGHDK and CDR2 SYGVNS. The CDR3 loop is CASSEYTGVETQYF. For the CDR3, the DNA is TGTGCCAGCAGTGAATACACAGGGGTAGAGACCCAGTACTTC.

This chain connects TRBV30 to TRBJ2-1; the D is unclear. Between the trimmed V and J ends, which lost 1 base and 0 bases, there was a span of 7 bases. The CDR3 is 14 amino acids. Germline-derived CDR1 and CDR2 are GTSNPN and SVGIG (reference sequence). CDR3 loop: CAWSAPSSYNEQFF. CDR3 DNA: TGTGCCTGGAGTGCCCCGAGCTCCTACAATGAGCAGTTCTTC. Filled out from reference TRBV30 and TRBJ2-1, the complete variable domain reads SQTIHQWPATLVQPVGSPLSLECTVEGTSNPNLYWYRQAAGRGLQLLFYSVGIGQISSEVPQNLSASRPQDRQFILSSKKLLLSDSGFYLCAWSAPSSYNEQFFGPGTRLTVL.

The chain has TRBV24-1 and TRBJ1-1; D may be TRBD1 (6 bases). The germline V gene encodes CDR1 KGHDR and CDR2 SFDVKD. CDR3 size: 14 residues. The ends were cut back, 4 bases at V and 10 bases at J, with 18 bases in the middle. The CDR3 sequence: CATSDHEWGRGAFF. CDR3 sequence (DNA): TGTGCCACCAGTGACCACGAGTGGGGCAGGGGAGCTTTCTTT.

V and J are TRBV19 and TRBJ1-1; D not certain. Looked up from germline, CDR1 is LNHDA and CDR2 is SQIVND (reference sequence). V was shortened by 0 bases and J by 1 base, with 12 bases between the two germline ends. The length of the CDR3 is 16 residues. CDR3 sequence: CASSIDSARWNTEAFF. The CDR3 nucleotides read TGTGCCAGTAGTATAGATTCAGCTCGGTGGAACACTGAAGCTTTCTTT.

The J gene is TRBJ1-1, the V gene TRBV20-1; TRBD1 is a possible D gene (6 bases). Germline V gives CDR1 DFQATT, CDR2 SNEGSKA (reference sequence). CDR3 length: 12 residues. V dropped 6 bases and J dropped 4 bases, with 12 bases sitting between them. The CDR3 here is CSAPRGGTEAFF. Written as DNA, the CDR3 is TGCAGTGCCCCCAGGGGTGGCACTGAAGCTTTCTTT.